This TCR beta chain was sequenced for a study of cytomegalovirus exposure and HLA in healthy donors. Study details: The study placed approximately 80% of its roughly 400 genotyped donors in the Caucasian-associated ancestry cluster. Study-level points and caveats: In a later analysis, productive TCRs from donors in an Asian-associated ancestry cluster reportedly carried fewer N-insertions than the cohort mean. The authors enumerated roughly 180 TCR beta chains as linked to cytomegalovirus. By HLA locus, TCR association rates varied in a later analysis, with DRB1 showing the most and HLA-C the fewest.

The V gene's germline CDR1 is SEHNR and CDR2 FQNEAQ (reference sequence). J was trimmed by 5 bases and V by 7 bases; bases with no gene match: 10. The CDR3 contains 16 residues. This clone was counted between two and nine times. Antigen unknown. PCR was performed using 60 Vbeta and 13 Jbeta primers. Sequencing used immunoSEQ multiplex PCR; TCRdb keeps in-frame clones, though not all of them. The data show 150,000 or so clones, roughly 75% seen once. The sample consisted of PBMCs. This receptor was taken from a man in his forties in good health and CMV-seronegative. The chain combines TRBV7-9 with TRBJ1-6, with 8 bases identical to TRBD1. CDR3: CASTVQGEMDNSPLHF. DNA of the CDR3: TGTGCCAGCACCGTACAGGGGGAAATGGATAATTCACCCCTCCACTTT.